Reported below is one T cell receptor beta chain. Its antigen remains unidentified. The data derive from a study of breast tumors, draining lymph nodes, adjacent tissues. Study-level points and caveats: Compared with lymph nodes, tumors were less diverse; compared with nontumor tissue, more. Findings are consistent with lymph node origin and intratumoral expansion of most tumor T cells. That most tumor T cells come from lymph nodes remained unproven.

TCRdb reanalysed the multiplex PCR reads using MiXCR and keeps one entry per CDR3 protein. The table shows 180,000 or so distinct CDR3 sequences, with 25% to 40% occurring only once. Samples came from axillary lymph nodes draining the breast cancer. V was clipped by 6 bases and J by 4 bases; unmatched bases: 9. The CDR3 has 18 amino acids. The germline gives CDR1 MNHNY, CDR2 SVGAGI (reference sequence). The chain joins TRBV6-6 to TRBJ2-2; the match to TRBD2 covers 15 bases. The sample was axillary lymph node tissue. This sequence originates from a female donor with breast cancer. Some clones in this sample may be carry-over from other donors' samples. CDR3 sequence reads: CASRGLAGGGLGTGELFF. The DNA for the CDR3 is TGTGCCAGCAGAGGACTAGCGGGGGGGGGGCTTGGCACCGGGGAGCTGTTTTTT.